The T cell receptor (beta chain) described here comes from a study of T cells after yellow fever vaccination. TCRdb reprocessed the 5' RACE reads via MiXCR and lists one record per CDR3 protein. The sample shows some 350,000 distinct CDR3 sequences, 3% to 4.5% of them seen only once. The sample was PBMCs, taken 5 days after the yellow fever booster vaccination. The receptor comes from a man aged 18 to 29 who received the YFV17D yellow fever vaccine.

CDR3 in amino acids: CSVRTVNTEAFF. CDR3 DNA sequence: TGCAGCGTCCGGACCGTGAACACTGAAGCTTTCTTT. The chain employs TRBV29-1 and TRBJ1-1; D call uncertain. The CDR3 contains 12 residues. V was pared by 6 bases and J by 0 bases, with 8 bases between. The germline V gene has CDR1 SQVTM and CDR2 ANQGSEA.